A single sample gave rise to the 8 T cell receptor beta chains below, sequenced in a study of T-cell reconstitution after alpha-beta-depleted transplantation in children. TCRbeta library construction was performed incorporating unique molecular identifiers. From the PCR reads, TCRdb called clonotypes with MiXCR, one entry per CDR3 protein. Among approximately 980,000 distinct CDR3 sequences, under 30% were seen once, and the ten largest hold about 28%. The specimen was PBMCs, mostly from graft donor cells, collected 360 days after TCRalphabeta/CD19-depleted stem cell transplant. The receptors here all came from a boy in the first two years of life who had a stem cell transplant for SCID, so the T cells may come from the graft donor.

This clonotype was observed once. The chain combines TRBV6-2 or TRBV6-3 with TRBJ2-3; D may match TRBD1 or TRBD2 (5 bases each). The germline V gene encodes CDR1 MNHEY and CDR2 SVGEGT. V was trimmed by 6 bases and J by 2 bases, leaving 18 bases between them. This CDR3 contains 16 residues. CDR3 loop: CASRITRDVITDTQYF. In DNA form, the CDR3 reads TGTGCCAGCAGGATTACCCGGGACGTCATCACAGATACGCAGTATTTT.

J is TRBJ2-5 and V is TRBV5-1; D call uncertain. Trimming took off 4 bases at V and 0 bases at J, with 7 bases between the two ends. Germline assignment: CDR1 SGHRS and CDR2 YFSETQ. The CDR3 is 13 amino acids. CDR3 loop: CASSPLYQETQYF. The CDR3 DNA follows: TGCGCCAGCAGCCCTCTGTACCAAGAGACCCAGTACTTC.

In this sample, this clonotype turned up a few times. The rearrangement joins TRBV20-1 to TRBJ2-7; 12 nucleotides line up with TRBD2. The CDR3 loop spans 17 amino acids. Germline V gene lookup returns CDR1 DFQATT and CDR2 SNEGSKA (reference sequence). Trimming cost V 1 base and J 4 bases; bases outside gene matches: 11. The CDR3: CSARAHRPGLAGYEQYF. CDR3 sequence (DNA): TGCAGTGCTAGAGCTCATCGACCGGGACTAGCGGGTTACGAGCAGTACTTC.

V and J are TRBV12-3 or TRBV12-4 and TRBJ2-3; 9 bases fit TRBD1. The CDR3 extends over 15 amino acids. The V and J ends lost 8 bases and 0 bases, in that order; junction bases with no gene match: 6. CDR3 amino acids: CASGHRGPSTDTQYF. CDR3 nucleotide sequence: TGTGCCAGCGGTCACAGGGGGCCTAGCACAGATACGCAGTATTTT.

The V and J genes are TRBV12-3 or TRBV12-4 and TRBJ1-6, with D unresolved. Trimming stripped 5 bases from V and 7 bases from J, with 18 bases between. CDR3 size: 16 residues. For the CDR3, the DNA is TGTGCCAGCAGTCATCACAAAGCGGGCCTGAATTCACCCCTCCACTTT. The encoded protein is CASSHHKAGLNSPLHF.

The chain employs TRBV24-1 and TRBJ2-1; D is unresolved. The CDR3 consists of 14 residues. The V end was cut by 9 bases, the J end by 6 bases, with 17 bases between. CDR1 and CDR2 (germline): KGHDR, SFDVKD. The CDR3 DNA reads TGTGCCACCGGGGTCTCGCTCGGCTCCAATGAGCAGTTCTTC. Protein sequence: CATGVSLGSNEQFF.

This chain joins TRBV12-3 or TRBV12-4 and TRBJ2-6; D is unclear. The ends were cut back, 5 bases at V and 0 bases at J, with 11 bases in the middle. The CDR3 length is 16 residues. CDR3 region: CASSPWDGSGANVLTF. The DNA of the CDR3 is TGTGCCAGCAGTCCATGGGATGGCTCTGGGGCCAACGTCCTGACTTTC.

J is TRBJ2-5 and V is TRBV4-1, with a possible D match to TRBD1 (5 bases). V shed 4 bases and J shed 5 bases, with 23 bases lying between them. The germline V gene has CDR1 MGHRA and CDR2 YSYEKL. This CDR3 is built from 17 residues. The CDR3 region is CASSPKQPRLPGETQYF. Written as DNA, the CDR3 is TGCGCCAGCAGCCCCAAGCAGCCCCGACTCCCAGGGGAGACCCAGTACTTC.